Sequencing of this T cell receptor (beta chain) was carried out in a study of shared clonotypes between healthy human individuals (dated by TCRdb to 2020 to 2021). With respect to the entire study: The cohort included a few men and a couple of women between 18 and 49 years of age. To estimate repertoire size and how much clonotypes are shared between individuals, the study performed deep sequencing of blood TCR repertoires from about five healthy adults. To increase sequencing depth and limit assay-specific biases, TCR repertoire library preparation and sequencing were carried out by different laboratories using diverse techniques. Between about 0.94 and 8.9 billion PBMCs per donor were obtained by leukapheresis. Overall results and qualifications from the work: The genetic and exposure-history diversity represented was limited by the small number of donors. Sampling was restricted to blood, and TCR repertoires in tissue are likely to differ from TCR repertoires in blood. Pairwise subsampling led to the expectation that sequencing depth would affect the degree of clonotype sharing among donors.

Comments on this clone: Its antigen is not yet known. Per-nucleotide qualities are absent, and no much larger clonotype sits a single base away.

Using the deep immunoSEQ assay, multiplex PCR amplified TCR CDR3 regions from genomic DNA. Extracted genomic DNA from each cell subset was spread evenly across all wells of several immunoSEQ 96-well plates, with each plate serving as a replicate. For unsorted PBMC, about 0.3 ug genomic DNA, equal to 25,000 to 35,000 T cell genomes, was loaded into each replicate PCR. Genomic DNA from unsorted PBMC was sequenced over ten immunoSEQ deep assay plates. Purified libraries were measured with a Qubit 3.0 fluorometer, size-checked on a Bioanalyzer 2100, and measured again with the KAPA Library Quantification kit. Every immunoSEQ 96-well plate was sequenced on a dedicated single-read 150-cycle Illumina NextSeq 550 flow cell. From the authors' description of their analysis: Because the immunoSEQ output held only junctional sequences and lacked quality scores, the filtering could not match the filtering applied to full-length reads. To assign V/J genes and CDR3, sequences were annotated against IMGT germline references using PyIR, a Python wrapper for IgBLAST v1.9. Reads were filtered out if the reads had weak V/J assignments (E-value above 1e-6), no CDR3, stop codons, out-of-frame junctions, or ambiguous translated residues. V3J clonotypes were defined as sequences sharing an identical inferred V gene, J gene, and CDR3 amino acid sequence. Percentage overlap between repertoires was calculated by dividing the number of shared unique clonotypes by the size of the smaller repertoire. Repertoire richness was assessed with RTK rarefaction, the Chao1 estimator, and Recon v2.1 estimates of unobserved clonotypes. In its TCRdb copy, this immuneACCESS table keeps in-frame sequences only and misses some clones. Where compared with another copy, unresolved V genes explain less than half of these, and the others have no known cause. V and J calls and clone size are given by that table; D and trimming were obtained from the DNA. This sample has some 510,000 clones in its table, and about four fifths of those were observed once. The leading ten clones occupy approximately 13% of the sample.

V was cut back by 1 base and J by 5 bases, leaving a gap of 15 bases between them. The germline V gene provides CDR1 LGHNA and CDR2 YNFKEQ. Measured from the cysteine to the phenylalanine, the CDR3 is 16 residues long. Only the CDR3 DNA stays, 48 bases, in frame from base 1. The donors were healthy, HIV-negative adults who had no recently reported acute infections or vaccinations. All donors were Caucasian adults living in Nashville, Tennessee, USA. In the unsorted samples, tens of millions of PBMCs were counted, and genomic DNA was extracted using the QIAamp DNA Blood Mini kit. After blood collection by leukapheresis, PBMCs were isolated using Ficoll-Histopaque density gradient centrifugation and then cryopreserved in the vapor phase of liquid nitrogen.

The chain couples TRBV4-2 to TRBJ2-1; the D match is possibly TRBD1 or TRBD2, with 5 bases aligned in each. The receptor was derived from a middle-aged woman in good health. Some clones in this sample may be carry-over from other donors' samples. Specimen: PBMCs. Here is the DNA: TGTGCCAGCAGCCAAGCCGAGGAGGACAAGAACAATGAGCAGTTCTTC. Its protein reads: CASSQAEEDKNNEQFF.